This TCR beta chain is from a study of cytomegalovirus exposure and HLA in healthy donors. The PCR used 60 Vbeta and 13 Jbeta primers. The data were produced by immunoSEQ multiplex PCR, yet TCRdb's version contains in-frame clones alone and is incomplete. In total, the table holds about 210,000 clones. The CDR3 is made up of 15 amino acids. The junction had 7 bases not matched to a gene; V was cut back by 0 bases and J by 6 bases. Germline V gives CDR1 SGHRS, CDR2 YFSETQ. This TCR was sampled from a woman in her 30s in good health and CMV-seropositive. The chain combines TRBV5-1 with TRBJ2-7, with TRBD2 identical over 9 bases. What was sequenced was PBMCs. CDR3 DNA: TGCGCCAGCAGCTTGGTAAGCGGGGGGCCAGGCGAGCAGTACTTC. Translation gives CASSLVSGGPGEQYF. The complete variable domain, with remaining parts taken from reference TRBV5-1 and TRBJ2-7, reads KAGVTQTPRYLIKTRGQQVTLSCSPISGHRSVSWYQQTPGQGLQFLFEYFSETQRNKGNFPGRFSGRQFSNSRSEMNVSTLELGDSALYLCASSLVSGGPGEQYFGPGTRLTVT.